This section outlines one T cell receptor beta chain sequence together with its context. The V and J ends lost 3 bases and 0 bases, in that order; junction bases with no gene match: 8. Germline V lookup: CDR1 MDHEN, CDR2 SYDVKM. The CDR3 spans 17 residues. Authors' methods: Quantification of nucleated cells was approximated via reference gene primer amplification. Method: immunoSEQ multiplex PCR; TCRdb's copy keeps in-frame clones and lacks some. V and J calls and clone size are those listed in that table; D and trimming were worked out from the DNA. The profile shows around 50,000 clones, more than 80% of them singletons. The source of the sample is a study of blood T cell repertoires in COVID-19. About the research overall: In each case, the material was cDNA or gDNA derived from T cells, B-cell-depleted T cells, or PBMCs.

The rearrangement links TRBV28 to TRBJ1-1; 9 nucleotides align to TRBD1. Source material: peripheral blood. The receptor's source is a human donor in a cohort sampled during active COVID-19. The CDR3, as DNA: TGTGCCAGCAGTTTCACGACAGGGGGGCCTCTGAACACTGAAGCTTTCTTT. It yields the protein CASSFTTGGPLNTEAFF.